This is a list of T cell receptor beta chains from one sample in a study of blood T cell repertoires in COVID-19. TCRdb keeps only in-frame clones here, not all; method: immunoSEQ multiplex PCR. The data contain 250,000 to 350,000 clones, roughly 90% of them singletons. Specimen: peripheral blood. Receptor source: a woman aged 45-60 years who had recovered from COVID-19. CDR3s include the opening cysteine and the closing phenylalanine or tryptophan. D genes are given only for firm matches. Expanded clones get a size class; other rows say once, few or many, or leave the size out.

j_gene: TRBJ1-1
abundance: NA
v_gene: TRBV7-2
d_gene: NA
CDR3nt: TGTGCCAGCAGCTCCATGAGGCACCTCGAAGCTTTCTTT
CDR3aa: CASSSMRHLEAFF

j_gene: TRBJ1-1
abundance: NA
v_gene: TRBV5-4
d_gene: NA
CDR3nt: TGTGCCAGCAACGAAGGGGGTGGAACTGAAGCTTTCTTT
CDR3aa: CASNEGGGTEAFF

j_gene: TRBJ1-2
abundance: once
v_gene: TRBV7-8
d_gene: TRBD1
CDR3nt: TGTGCCAGCAGCTACAAACAGGGGGCCTATGGCTACACCTTC
CDR3aa: CASSYKQGAYGYTF

j_gene: TRBJ2-1
abundance: NA
v_gene: TRBV28
d_gene: TRBD1
CDR3nt: TGTGCCAGCAGTTCCGGGACAGCCTTCAATGAGCAGTTCTTC
CDR3aa: CASSSGTAFNEQFF

j_gene: TRBJ2-5
abundance: NA
v_gene: TRBV6-5
d_gene: TRBD1
CDR3nt: TGTGCCAGCAGGGACAGGGAGACCCAGTACTTC
CDR3aa: CASRDRETQYF

j_gene: TRBJ2-6
abundance: NA
v_gene: TRBV5-1
d_gene: NA
CDR3nt: TGCGCCAGCAGCTCTGGGACAACGGCAGGGGTTTCTGGGGCCAACGTCCTGACTTTC
CDR3aa: CASSSGTTAGVSGANVLTF

j_gene: TRBJ1-1
abundance: NA
v_gene: TRBV7-9
d_gene: NA
CDR3nt: TGTGCCAGCAGCTCCACCCAAACTACAGGGTGGGACACTGAAGCTTTCTTT
CDR3aa: CASSSTQTTGWDTEAFF

j_gene: TRBJ1-4
abundance: NA
v_gene: TRBV2
d_gene: TRBD1
CDR3nt: TGTGCCAGCAGTGAAGGGGGGAGACAGGGATTAACAACTAATGAAAAACTGTTTTTT
CDR3aa: CASSEGGRQGLTTNEKLFF

j_gene: TRBJ2-7
abundance: NA
v_gene: TRBV7-2
d_gene: TRBD1
CDR3nt: TGTGCCAGCAGCTTAGGACAGGGGATAGAGAACGAGCAGTACTTC
CDR3aa: CASSLGQGIENEQYF

j_gene: TRBJ2-2
abundance: NA
v_gene: TRBV5-1
d_gene: NA
CDR3nt: TGCGCCAGCACCCCGGGTCCGGGAGTGAACACCGGGGAGCTGTTTTTT
CDR3aa: CASTPGPGVNTGELFF

j_gene: TRBJ2-2
abundance: NA
v_gene: TRBV24-1
d_gene: TRBD2
CDR3nt: TGTGCCACCAGTGATTTGAATAGCGGGAGTCACGACACCGGGGAGCTGTTTTTT
CDR3aa: CATSDLNSGSHDTGELFF

j_gene: TRBJ2-7
abundance: NA
v_gene: TRBV21-1
d_gene: NA
CDR3nt: TGTGCCAGCAGCAAAGCAGGGGCCTACGAGCAGTACTTC
CDR3aa: CASSKAGAYEQYF

j_gene: TRBJ1-1
abundance: NA
v_gene: TRBV5-1
d_gene: TRBD1
CDR3nt: TGCGCCAGCAGCTCGACAGGGGGTAACACTGAAGCTTTCTTT
CDR3aa: CASSSTGGNTEAFF

j_gene: TRBJ2-1
abundance: NA
v_gene: TRBV7-2
d_gene: TRBD2
CDR3nt: TGTGCCAGCAGCTTAGGCGGGAGTAAGCAGTTCTTC
CDR3aa: CASSLGGSKQFF

j_gene: TRBJ1-4
abundance: NA
v_gene: TRBV9
d_gene: NA
CDR3nt: TGTGCCAGCAGCGTGGGGGGTTCCGAAAAACTGTTTTTT
CDR3aa: CASSVGGSEKLFF

j_gene: TRBJ2-7
abundance: NA
v_gene: TRBV30
d_gene: TRBD2
CDR3nt: TGTGCCTCCGGGGAGGGGCAATACGAGCAGTACTTC
CDR3aa: CASGEGQYEQYF

j_gene: TRBJ1-5
abundance: NA
v_gene: TRBV19
d_gene: TRBD1
CDR3nt: TGTGCCAGTAGTATCTCCAGGGGGCGCGGTCAGCCCCAGCATTTT
CDR3aa: CASSISRGRGQPQHF

j_gene: TRBJ1-1
abundance: NA
v_gene: TRBV5-1
d_gene: NA
CDR3nt: TGCGCCAGCAGTGACCTCGGGACTCGAGCTTTCTTT
CDR3aa: CASSDLGTRAFF

j_gene: TRBJ2-5
abundance: NA
v_gene: TRBV5-1
d_gene: TRBD2
CDR3nt: TGCGCCAGCAGCTTGGGTAGCGGGGGACACTACCAAGAGACCCAGTACTTC
CDR3aa: CASSLGSGGHYQETQYF

j_gene: TRBJ2-1
abundance: NA
v_gene: TRBV9
d_gene: NA
CDR3nt: TGTGCCAGCAGCGTTGACAGTGAGCAGTTCTTC
CDR3aa: CASSVDSEQFF

j_gene: TRBJ2-2
abundance: once
v_gene: TRBV5-1
d_gene: NA
CDR3nt: TGCGCCAGCAGCGTGACACTAGCAAACACCGGGGAGCTGTTTTTT
CDR3aa: CASSVTLANTGELFF

j_gene: TRBJ2-1
abundance: once
v_gene: TRBV6-2/TRBV6-3
d_gene: TRBD1
CDR3nt: TGTGCCAGCAGTTACCTTGTGACAGGGGGCTACAATGAGCAGTTCTTC
CDR3aa: CASSYLVTGGYNEQFF

j_gene: TRBJ1-2
abundance: NA
v_gene: TRBV4-2
d_gene: NA
CDR3nt: TGTGCCAGCAGCCATGCCGGGACAAGCACCTTAGAGAGTGGCTACACCTTC
CDR3aa: CASSHAGTSTLESGYTF

j_gene: TRBJ2-7
abundance: NA
v_gene: TRBV6-5
d_gene: TRBD2
CDR3nt: TGTGCCAGCAGTCGGCAAGCGGGAATACGGGAGCAGTACTTC
CDR3aa: CASSRQAGIREQYF

j_gene: TRBJ2-3
abundance: NA
v_gene: TRBV5-1
d_gene: TRBD2
CDR3nt: TGCGCCAGCAGCTCCGGACTAGCGGGAGGTACTAGCACAGATACGCAGTATTTT
CDR3aa: CASSSGLAGGTSTDTQYF

j_gene: TRBJ2-7
abundance: NA
v_gene: TRBV2
d_gene: NA
CDR3nt: TGTGCCAGCAGTGAAGTGGGAGGGGGTATGATCTACGAGCAGTACTTC
CDR3aa: CASSEVGGGMIYEQYF

j_gene: TRBJ2-1
abundance: NA
v_gene: TRBV10-3
d_gene: TRBD2
CDR3nt: TGTGCCATCAGTGCACCCTCTTCTGGACTAGCGGGGTACAATGAGCAGTTCTTC
CDR3aa: CAISAPSSGLAGYNEQFF

j_gene: TRBJ2-2
abundance: NA
v_gene: TRBV10-3
d_gene: NA
CDR3nt: TGTGCCATCAGTGTTGACAGGCTGAACACCGGGGAGCTGTTTTTT
CDR3aa: CAISVDRLNTGELFF

j_gene: TRBJ1-4
abundance: NA
v_gene: TRBV30
d_gene: NA
CDR3nt: TGTGCCTGGAGTGCCGGACAGAAAGGTGAAAAACTGTTTTTT
CDR3aa: CAWSAGQKGEKLFF

j_gene: TRBJ1-1
abundance: NA
v_gene: TRBV7-2
d_gene: NA
CDR3nt: TGTGCCAGCAGCCCGATGGGGGGCGGGGGTACTGAAGCTTTCTTT
CDR3aa: CASSPMGGGGTEAFF

j_gene: TRBJ1-4
abundance: NA
v_gene: TRBV12-5
d_gene: NA
CDR3nt: TGTGCTAGTGGACCCGGGACTGGAGCAACTAATGAAAAACTGTTTTTT
CDR3aa: CASGPGTGATNEKLFF

j_gene: TRBJ2-1
abundance: NA
v_gene: TRBV5-5
d_gene: NA
CDR3nt: TGTGCCAGCAGCTTGGGGGAGAGCTCCTACAATGAGCAGTTCTTC
CDR3aa: CASSLGESSYNEQFF

j_gene: TRBJ1-4
abundance: NA
v_gene: TRBV5-4
d_gene: NA
CDR3nt: TGTGCCAGCAGCTTGGCCGGGGGGGCCGCCGGTGGTGAAAAACTGTTTTTT
CDR3aa: CASSLAGGAAGGEKLFF

j_gene: TRBJ2-7
abundance: NA
v_gene: TRBV3-1/TRBV3-2
d_gene: TRBD2
CDR3nt: TGTGCCAGCAGCCAAGATAGAGGCGGGAGGGCCGTATACGAGCAGTACTTC
CDR3aa: CASSQDRGGRAVYEQYF

j_gene: TRBJ2-3
abundance: NA
v_gene: TRBV27
d_gene: NA
CDR3nt: TGTGCCAGCAGTTTTAAGGTTGGCGGGGAAACGCAGTATTTT
CDR3aa: CASSFKVGGETQYF

j_gene: TRBJ1-2
abundance: NA
v_gene: TRBV27
d_gene: TRBD1
CDR3nt: TGTGCCAGCAGTCCACAGGGGTGGATCTATGGCTACACCTTC
CDR3aa: CASSPQGWIYGYTF

j_gene: TRBJ2-2
abundance: NA
v_gene: TRBV7-8
d_gene: NA
CDR3nt: TGTGCCAGCAGCCGAGATTCGGGTTATACCGGGGAGCTGTTTTTT
CDR3aa: CASSRDSGYTGELFF

j_gene: TRBJ1-2
abundance: once
v_gene: TRBV11-2
d_gene: TRBD1
CDR3nt: TGTGCCAGCAGCCCGAGGACAGGGGTAGGCTACACCTTC
CDR3aa: CASSPRTGVGYTF

j_gene: TRBJ2-7
abundance: NA
v_gene: TRBV27
d_gene: NA
CDR3nt: TGTGCCAGCAGTTCTTTCCCCAGATCGATCCCCACCTACGAGCAGTACTTC
CDR3aa: CASSSFPRSIPTYEQYF

j_gene: TRBJ2-3
abundance: NA
v_gene: TRBV6-6
d_gene: TRBD2
CDR3nt: TGTGCCAGCCGGGACTATAACACAGATACGCAGTATTTT
CDR3aa: CASRDYNTDTQYF

j_gene: TRBJ1-1
abundance: NA
v_gene: TRBV9
d_gene: NA
CDR3nt: TGTGCCAGCAGCGTAGTGGTGGGGGGAGTCGGCACTGAAGCTTTCTTT
CDR3aa: CASSVVVGGVGTEAFF

j_gene: TRBJ1-2
abundance: NA
v_gene: TRBV7-3
d_gene: NA
CDR3nt: TGTGCCAGCAGTCCTAATAGCGGGTCTTATGGCTACACCTTC
CDR3aa: CASSPNSGSYGYTF

j_gene: TRBJ1-2
abundance: NA
v_gene: TRBV27
d_gene: NA
CDR3nt: TGTGCCAGCAGGAGTCCCCGGGGGGCGCTTGGCTACACCTTC
CDR3aa: CASRSPRGALGYTF

j_gene: TRBJ1-1
abundance: NA
v_gene: TRBV3-1/TRBV3-2
d_gene: NA
CDR3nt: TGTGCCAGCAGCCAAGGTTTACAGGGAGTTGAAGCTTTCTTT
CDR3aa: CASSQGLQGVEAFF

j_gene: TRBJ1-1
abundance: NA
v_gene: TRBV6-5
d_gene: NA
CDR3nt: TGTGCCAGCAGTCGGACATCCACTGAAGCTTTCTTT
CDR3aa: CASSRTSTEAFF

j_gene: TRBJ2-1
abundance: NA
v_gene: TRBV7-2
d_gene: NA
CDR3nt: TGTGCCAGCAGCCAGACTAACTACAATGAGCAGTTCTTC
CDR3aa: CASSQTNYNEQFF

j_gene: TRBJ2-1
abundance: NA
v_gene: TRBV24-1
d_gene: NA
CDR3nt: TGTGCCACCAGTGAGGTTGCGGGTGAGCAGTTCTTC
CDR3aa: CATSEVAGEQFF

j_gene: TRBJ2-1
abundance: NA
v_gene: TRBV19
d_gene: TRBD2
CDR3nt: TGTGCCAGTATAAATAGCGGGAAGGTAAATGAGCAGTTCTTC
CDR3aa: CASINSGKVNEQFF

j_gene: TRBJ1-3
abundance: NA
v_gene: TRBV4-2
d_gene: NA
CDR3nt: TGTGCCAGCAGCCAAGATCAGGGCCTCTTAGACACCATATATTTT
CDR3aa: CASSQDQGLLDTIYF

j_gene: TRBJ1-2
abundance: NA
v_gene: TRBV19
d_gene: TRBD1
CDR3nt: TGTGCCAGCACCACGACAGGGGCCACACATGGCTACACCTTC
CDR3aa: CASTTTGATHGYTF

j_gene: TRBJ2-1
abundance: NA
v_gene: TRBV6-5
d_gene: NA
CDR3nt: TGTGCCAGCAGTTACTCGTCGCCTAGCAATGAGCAGTTCTTC
CDR3aa: CASSYSSPSNEQFF

j_gene: TRBJ2-3
abundance: few
v_gene: TRBV6-2/TRBV6-3
d_gene: TRBD2
CDR3nt: TGTGCCAGCAGCGGGACTAGCGGGACAGATACGCAGTATTTT
CDR3aa: CASSGTSGTDTQYF

j_gene: TRBJ1-5
abundance: NA
v_gene: TRBV3-1/TRBV3-2
d_gene: NA
CDR3nt: TGTGCCAGCAGCCCGGGTTTTAGCAATCAGCCCCAGCATTTT
CDR3aa: CASSPGFSNQPQHF

j_gene: TRBJ2-5
abundance: NA
v_gene: TRBV7-2
d_gene: NA
CDR3nt: TGTGCCAGCAGCTTAAAGACAGGTACCCTCCAAGAGACCCAGTACTTC
CDR3aa: CASSLKTGTLQETQYF

j_gene: TRBJ1-1
abundance: NA
v_gene: TRBV11-2
d_gene: NA
CDR3nt: TGTGCCAGCAGCTCCCGGGACTTACTTGAAGCTTTCTTT
CDR3aa: CASSSRDLLEAFF